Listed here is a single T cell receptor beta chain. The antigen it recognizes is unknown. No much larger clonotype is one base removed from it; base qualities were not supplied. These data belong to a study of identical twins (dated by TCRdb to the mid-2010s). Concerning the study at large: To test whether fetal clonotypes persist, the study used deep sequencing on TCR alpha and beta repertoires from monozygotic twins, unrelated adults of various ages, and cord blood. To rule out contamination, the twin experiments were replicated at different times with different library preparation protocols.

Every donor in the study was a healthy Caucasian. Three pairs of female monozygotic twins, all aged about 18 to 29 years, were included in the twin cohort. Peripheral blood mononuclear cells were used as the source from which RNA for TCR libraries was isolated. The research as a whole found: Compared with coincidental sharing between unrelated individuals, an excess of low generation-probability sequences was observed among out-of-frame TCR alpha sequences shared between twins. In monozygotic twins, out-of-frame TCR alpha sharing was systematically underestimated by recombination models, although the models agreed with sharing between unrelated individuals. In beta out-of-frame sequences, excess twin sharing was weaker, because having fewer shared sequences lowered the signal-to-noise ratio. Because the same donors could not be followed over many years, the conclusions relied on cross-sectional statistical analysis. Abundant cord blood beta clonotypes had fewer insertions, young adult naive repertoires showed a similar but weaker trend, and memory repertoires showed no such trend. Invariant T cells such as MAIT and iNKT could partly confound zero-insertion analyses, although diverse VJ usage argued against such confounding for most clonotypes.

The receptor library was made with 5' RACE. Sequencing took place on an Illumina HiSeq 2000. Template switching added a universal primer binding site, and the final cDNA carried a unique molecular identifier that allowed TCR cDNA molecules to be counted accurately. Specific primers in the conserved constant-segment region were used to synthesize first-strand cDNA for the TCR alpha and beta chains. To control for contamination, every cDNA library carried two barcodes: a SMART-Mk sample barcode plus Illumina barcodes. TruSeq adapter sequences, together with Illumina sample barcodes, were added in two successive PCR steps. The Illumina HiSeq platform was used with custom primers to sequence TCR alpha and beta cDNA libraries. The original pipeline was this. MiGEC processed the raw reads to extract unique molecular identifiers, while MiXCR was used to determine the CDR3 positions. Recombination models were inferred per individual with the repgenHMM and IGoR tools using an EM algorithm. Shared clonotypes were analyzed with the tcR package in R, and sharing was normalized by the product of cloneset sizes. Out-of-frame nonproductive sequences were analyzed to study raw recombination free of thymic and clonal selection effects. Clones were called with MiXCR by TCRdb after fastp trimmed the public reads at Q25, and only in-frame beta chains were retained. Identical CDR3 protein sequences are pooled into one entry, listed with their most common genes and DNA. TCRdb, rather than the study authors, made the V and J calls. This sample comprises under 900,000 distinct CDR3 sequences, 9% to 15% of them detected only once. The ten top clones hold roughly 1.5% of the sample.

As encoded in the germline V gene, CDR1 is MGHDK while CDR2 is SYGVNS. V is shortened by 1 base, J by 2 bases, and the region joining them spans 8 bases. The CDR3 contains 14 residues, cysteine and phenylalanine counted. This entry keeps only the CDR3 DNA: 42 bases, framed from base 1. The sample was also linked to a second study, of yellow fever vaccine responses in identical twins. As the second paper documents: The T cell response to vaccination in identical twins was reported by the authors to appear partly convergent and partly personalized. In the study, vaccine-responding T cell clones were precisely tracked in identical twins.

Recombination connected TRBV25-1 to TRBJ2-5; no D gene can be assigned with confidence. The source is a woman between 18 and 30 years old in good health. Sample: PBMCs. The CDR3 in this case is CASSESLLQETQYF. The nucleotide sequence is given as TGTGCCAGCAGTGAATCCCTACTTCAAGAGACCCAGTACTTC.